What follows are 30 T cell receptor beta chains derived from one specimen sequenced in a study of T-cell memory formation after mild COVID-19. TCRdb reprocessed the 5' RACE reads via MiXCR and lists one record per CDR3 protein. This sample has hundreds of thousands of distinct CDR3 sequences, with 15% to 19% found just once. The specimen sequenced was PBMCs or a T cell subset sorted from them (not recorded which). Every receptor here comes from an adult woman who had mild COVID-19 (a few samples of this study predate the infection). Cell type and time point are not known.

This clonotype was seen a handful of times. The chain is built from TRBV11-2 and TRBJ1-6, with a tentative D call TRBD1 (6 bases). Trimming cost V 5 bases and J 7 bases, with 12 bases left between them. The CDR3 length is 14 residues. Germline CDR1 and CDR2: SGHAT and FQNNGV. CDR3: CASSPPTGNSPLHF. CDR3 nucleotide sequence: TGTGCCAGCAGCCCCCCGACAGGCAATTCACCCCTCCACTTT.

The chain employs TRBV7-3 and TRBJ2-1; 7 bases line up with TRBD2. V lost 2 bases, J lost 6 bases, and 7 bases stayed unmatched. Germline CDR1 and CDR2: SGHTA and FQGTGA. This CDR3 is built from 15 residues. CDR3 region: CASSLVGPGGNEQFF. The CDR3 coding sequence is TGTGCCAGCAGCTTAGTTGGCCCGGGAGGCAATGAGCAGTTCTTC. The whole variable domain, filled in from reference TRBV7-3 and TRBJ2-1, reads GAGVSQTPSNKVTEKGKYVELRCDPISGHTALYWYRQSLGQGPEFLIYFQGTGAADDSGLPNDRFFAVRPEGSVSTLKIQRTERGDSAVYLCASSLVGPGGNEQFFGPGTRLTVL.

J is TRBJ2-7 and V is TRBV9; 11 nucleotides agree with TRBD2. The CDR3 is 15 residues long. The germline gives CDR1 SGDLS, CDR2 YYNGEE. Unmatched junction bases numbered 2, after V lost 2 bases and J lost 1 base. The CDR3 loop is CASSVGTSGSYEQYF. The CDR3 DNA reads TGTGCCAGCAGCGTGGGGACTAGCGGATCCTACGAGCAGTACTTC.

V usage is TRBV6-2 or TRBV6-3 and J usage is TRBJ2-2; D is unresolved. The CDR3 runs to 14 residues. The germline V and J ends were trimmed by 7 bases and 0 bases, with 9 bases remaining between them. Per the germline V gene, CDR1 is MNHEY and CDR2 is SVGEGT. The CDR3 DNA sequence: TGTGCCAGCACTCCCCGCACGAACACCGGGGAGCTGTTTTTT. It specifies CASTPRTNTGELFF.

This clonotype was detected only a few times. The rearrangement uses TRBV5-1 and TRBJ2-5; the D gene is possibly TRBD2 (6 bases). The germline CDR1 and CDR2 sequences are SGHRS and YFSETQ. The length of the CDR3 is 15 residues. Trimming pared 4 bases from V and 3 bases from J, leaving 16 bases between. The CDR3 protein is CASSPGGYFEETQYF. For the CDR3, the DNA is TGCGCCAGCAGCCCTGGAGGGTACTTCGAAGAGACCCAGTACTTC.

The CDR3 is CSVSGGATDTQYF. Here the CDR3 DNA reads TGCAGCGTGAGCGGGGGGGCCACAGATACGCAGTATTTT. The rearrangement joins TRBV29-1 to TRBJ2-3; TRBD2 matches at 10 bases. Germline-derived CDR1 and CDR2 are SQVTM and ANQGSEA. CDR3 length equals 13 residues. The V segment lost 6 bases and the J segment 2 bases; nucleotides outside the gene matches: 2.

This clonotype was seen only a few times. The V and J genes are TRBV20-1 and TRBJ1-1, with D hard to call. The CDR3 loop spans 14 amino acids. Germline V CDR1 and CDR2: DFQATT, SNEGSKA (reference sequence). The V and J ends lost 2 bases and 4 bases respectively, with 14 bases between them. CDR3 in amino acids: CSARLSGLGTEAFF. Written as DNA, the CDR3 is TGCAGTGCTAGACTATCCGGGTTGGGCACTGAAGCTTTCTTT.

This clonotype has more than one count but fewer than ten. The V and J genes are TRBV24-1 and TRBJ2-3; the match to TRBD2 covers 7 bases. The CDR3 is 15 residues long. V lost 3 bases, J lost 3 bases, and 5 bases stayed unmatched. Per germline, CDR1 KGHDR and CDR2 SFDVKD. The CDR3 loop reads CATSDLTAGTDTQYF. DNA of the CDR3: TGTGCCACCAGTGATCTGACAGCGGGGACAGATACGCAGTATTTT.

This clonotype came up a few times. V gene TRBV12-3 or TRBV12-4 combines with J gene TRBJ2-1, with D possibly TRBD1 on 6 matching bases. Between the trimmed V and J ends, which lost 3 bases and 6 bases, there was a span of 12 bases. The CDR3 is made up of 14 amino acids. The CDR3 loop is CASSLGLGANEQFF. Written as DNA, the CDR3 is TGTGCCAGCAGTTTGGGCCTGGGGGCCAATGAGCAGTTCTTC.

This clonotype appeared a single time. The V gene is TRBV10-3, the J gene TRBJ2-7; 15 bases map to TRBD2. There are 17 residues in the CDR3. Germline V gives CDR1 ENHRY, CDR2 SYGVKD. V was clipped by 5 bases and J by 2 bases; unmatched bases: 7. CDR3 DNA sequence: TGTGCCATCAGTCCGGGACTAGCGGGAGGAAGAACCTACGAGCAGTACTTC. Encoded protein: CAISPGLAGGRTYEQYF.

This clonotype was observed a few times. This sequence joins TRBV6-2 or TRBV6-3 and TRBJ2-5, with D perhaps matching TRBD1 or TRBD2 (5 bases each). The CDR3 totals 15 residues. The V gene lost 6 bases and the J gene lost 2 bases, with 16 bases spanning the gap. CDR1 MNHEY and CDR2 SVGEGT come from the germline V gene. CDR3 amino acids: CASRPLRDGQETQYF. Written as DNA, the CDR3 is TGTGCCAGCAGACCTCTAAGGGACGGGCAAGAGACCCAGTACTTC.

This rearrangement joins TRBV12-3 or TRBV12-4 to TRBJ2-3; no clear D gene. Trimming pared 6 bases from V and 9 bases from J, leaving 34 bases between. This CDR3 has 19 residues. CDR3 nucleotides: TGTGCCAGCAGCCACACCCGGAATTCACCAGCAGCCCGTGCGTGGACGCAGTATTTT. Amino acid sequence: CASSHTRNSPAARAWTQYF.

This sequence joins TRBV20-1 and TRBJ2-1, with a weak D call TRBD2 (6 bases). Germline CDR1 is DFQATT and CDR2 is SNEGSKA (reference sequence). The CDR3 runs to 16 residues. V shed 0 bases and J shed 5 bases, with 17 bases lying between them. The CDR3 here is CSARDGQGRRDNEQFF. In DNA form, the CDR3 reads TGCAGTGCTAGAGACGGGCAGGGCCGGAGGGACAATGAGCAGTTCTTC.

Note on this clonotype: One junction end disagrees with the germline gene, perhaps due to a read error. The chain combines TRBV18 with TRBJ2-4, with 7 bases lining up with TRBD2. CDR1 is KGHSH, CDR2 LQKENI, per germline. The CDR3 covers 16 residues. In DNA form, the CDR3 reads TGTGCCAGTTCACCAGTGGCGGGAGTGATCAAAAACATTCAGTACTTC. Protein sequence: CASSPVAGVIKNIQYF.

This clonotype has only a few counts. The V gene is TRBV4-2, the J gene TRBJ2-7; 12 bases fit TRBD2. V shed 2 bases, J shed 3 bases, and the junction held 5 bases outside the gene matches. The CDR3 is 16 amino acids. Germline V CDR1 and CDR2: LGHNA, YNFKEQ. The CDR3: CASSQLLAGGSYEQYF. CDR3 nucleotide sequence: TGTGCCAGCAGCCAACTTCTAGCGGGGGGGAGCTACGAGCAGTACTTC.

This rearrangement joins TRBV4-3 to TRBJ2-2; 7 positions match TRBD2. The J segment lost 6 bases and the V segment lost 1 base, leaving 14 bases of the junction unmatched. The CDR3 runs 18 residues. The V gene's germline CDR1 is LGHNA and CDR2 YSLEER. This CDR3 reads CASSQGLLPREAAGELFF. In DNA, the CDR3 is TGCGCCAGCAGCCAAGGTCTTCTCCCCCGGGAGGCGGCCGGGGAGCTGTTTTTT.

This clonotype was observed many times. The chain recombines TRBV4-1 with TRBJ1-5, with D uncertain. CDR3 size: 14 residues. The V gene lost 0 bases and the J gene lost 11 bases, with 14 bases spanning the gap. The V gene's germline CDR1 is MGHRA and CDR2 YSYEKL. CDR3 in amino acids: CASSQDSQSRAQHF. The CDR3 nucleotides are TGCGCCAGCAGCCAAGATAGCCAGTCTCGAGCCCAGCATTTT.

V usage is TRBV6-6 and J usage is TRBJ2-5; 8 positions agree with TRBD1. Trimming cost V 6 bases and J 4 bases; bases outside gene matches: 10. This CDR3 contains 15 residues. Germline CDR1 is MNHNY and CDR2 is SVGAGI (reference sequence). CDR3 bases: TGTGCCAGCAGCGACAGGGGATCTTTCCGAGAGACCCAGTACTTC. Its protein is CASSDRGSFRETQYF.

The chain links TRBV5-5 to TRBJ2-7; D is unresolved. The germline CDR1 and CDR2 sequences are SGHKS and YYEKEE (reference sequence). CDR3 size: 11 residues. Trimming removed 2 bases at V and 5 bases at J, with 5 bases between. The CDR3 DNA reads TGTGCCAGCAGCTTTCGTAACGAGCAGTACTTC. This codes for CASSFRNEQYF. Looking up the rest from reference TRBV5-5 and TRBJ2-7 gives the full variable domain: DAGVTQSPTHLIKTRGQQVTLRCSPISGHKSVSWYQQVLGQGPQFIFQYYEKEERGRGNFPDRFSARQFPNYSSELNVNALLLGDSALYLCASSFRNEQYFGPGTRLTVT.

This clonotype showed up just a few times. The chain recombines TRBV6-1 with TRBJ1-1; TRBD1 matches at 9 bases. In germline, CDR1 is MNHNS, CDR2 SASEGT. The CDR3 covers 14 residues. V shed 2 bases and J 5 bases; nucleotides not matched to a gene: 3. The CDR3 DNA reads as TGTGCCAGCAGTGAACCCGGACAGGGGACTGAAGCTTTCTTT. Protein sequence: CASSEPGQGTEAFF.

The genes are TRBV2 and TRBJ2-1, with TRBD2 identical over 14 bases. Germline trimming cut 5 bases from V and 8 bases from J; bases unmatched to any gene: 5. There are 15 residues in the CDR3. Germline values: CDR1 SNHLY, CDR2 FYNNEI. The CDR3 sequence: CASSPRLAGGYEQFF. DNA of the CDR3: TGTGCCAGCAGTCCACGACTAGCGGGAGGGTATGAGCAGTTCTTC.

V usage is TRBV5-4 and J usage is TRBJ2-3; 8 bases map to TRBD1. CDR1 is SGHNT and CDR2 is YYREEE in the germline V gene (reference sequence). This CDR3 has 14 residues. V lost 4 bases, J lost 3 bases, and 4 bases stayed unmatched. Written as DNA, the CDR3 is TGTGCCAGCAGCCGGGACAGGAGAACAGATACGCAGTATTTT. This sequence encodes CASSRDRRTDTQYF.

This clonotype was picked up a small number of times. The chain recombines TRBV18 with TRBJ2-1; D remains unclear. Trimming removed 3 bases at V and 15 bases at J, with 12 bases between. Germline CDR1 reads KGHSH; CDR2 reads LQKENI. The CDR3 runs to 11 residues. CDR3 sequence: CASSPASRMFF. CDR3 nucleotides: TGTGCCAGCTCACCGGCCAGCCGTATGTTCTTC.

This clonotype was seen a handful of times. V usage is TRBV6-6 and J usage is TRBJ2-7; 7 nucleotides match TRBD2. Trimming took 5 bases from V and 6 from J; bases not matched to a gene: 4. CDR3 size: 12 residues. The germline CDR1 and CDR2 sequences are MNHNY and SVGAGI (reference sequence). The CDR3 protein is CASSLGRAEQYF. DNA for the CDR3: TGTGCCAGCAGTCTTGGGAGGGCCGAGCAGTACTTC.

Ten or more counts support this clonotype. V usage is TRBV7-9 and J usage is TRBJ1-5, with unresolved D. Germline assignment: CDR1 SEHNR and CDR2 FQNEAQ (reference sequence). V was clipped by 3 bases and J by 5 bases, with 8 bases between them. This CDR3 region has 13 residues. Here the CDR3 DNA reads TGTGCCAGCAGCTTGAAGTCCGATCAGCCCCAGCATTTT. Its translation is CASSLKSDQPQHF.

The V and J genes are TRBV5-6 and TRBJ1-2, with D perhaps TRBD1 (6 bases). CDR1 is SGHDT and CDR2 is YYEEEE in the germline V gene. The CDR3 is 12 residues long. V was pared by 2 bases and J by 8 bases, with 10 bases between. For the CDR3, the DNA is TGTGCCAGCAGCTTAGACAGGCGGGGCTACACCTTC. Protein: CASSLDRRGYTF. The whole variable domain, remainder taken from reference TRBV5-6 and TRBJ1-2, is DAGVTQSPTHLIKTRGQQVTLRCSPKSGHDTVSWYQQALGQGPQFIFQYYEEEERQRGNFPDRFSGHQFPNYSSELNVNALLLGDSALYLCASSLDRRGYTFGSGTRLTVV.

The chain carries TRBV20-1 and TRBJ2-1, with 8 nucleotides matching TRBD1. With V trimmed by 2 bases and J by 10 bases, 7 bases remained unmatched. This CDR3 has 13 amino acids. Germline loops: CDR1 DFQATT, CDR2 SNEGSKA (reference sequence). The CDR3 here is CSARRQGAGEQFF. CDR3 coding DNA: TGCAGTGCTAGACGCCAGGGGGCTGGGGAGCAGTTCTTC.

This clonotype was observed a few times. The genes are TRBV2 and TRBJ1-2, with D uncertain. This CDR3 region has 14 residues. Germline V gives CDR1 SNHLY, CDR2 FYNNEI. V was shortened by 4 bases and J by 0 bases, with 9 bases between the two germline ends. The CDR3 region has the DNA TGTGCCAGCAGTGGATTAAACCCTAACTATGGCTACACCTTC. Its protein is CASSGLNPNYGYTF.

The chain has TRBV11-2 and TRBJ2-2, with 12 bases matching TRBD2. There are 19 residues in the CDR3. Germline trimming cut 5 bases from V and 4 bases from J; bases unmatched to any gene: 14. Germline CDR1 and CDR2: SGHAT and FQNNGV. In DNA form, the CDR3 reads TGTGCCAGCAGCACCCAGGGGTCTAGCGGGAGGGCAGGCACCGGGGAGCTGTTTTTT. Translated, it gives CASSTQGSSGRAGTGELFF.

The chain has TRBV9 and TRBJ2-2; 7 bases line up with TRBD1. V was pared by 0 bases and J by 0 bases, with 2 bases of the junction left unmatched. This CDR3 comprises 16 residues. Germline CDR1 reads SGDLS; CDR2 reads YYNGEE. The CDR3 bases are TGTGCCAGCAGCGTAGGACAGGGTGCGAACACCGGGGAGCTGTTTTTT. It translates to CASSVGQGANTGELFF.